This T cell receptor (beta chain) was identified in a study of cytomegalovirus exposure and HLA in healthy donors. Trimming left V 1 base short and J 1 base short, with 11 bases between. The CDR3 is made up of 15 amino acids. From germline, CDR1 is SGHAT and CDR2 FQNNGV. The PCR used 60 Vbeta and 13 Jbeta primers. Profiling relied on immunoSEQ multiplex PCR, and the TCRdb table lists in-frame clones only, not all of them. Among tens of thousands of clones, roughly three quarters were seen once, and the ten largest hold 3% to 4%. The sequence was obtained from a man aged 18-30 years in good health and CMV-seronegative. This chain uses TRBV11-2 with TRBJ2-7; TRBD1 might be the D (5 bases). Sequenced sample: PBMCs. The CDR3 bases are TGTGCCAGCAGCTTAGCTTCCAGGGATTCCTACGAGCAGTACTTC. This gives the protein CASSLASRDSYEQYF.